These T cell receptor beta chains were read from a single sample in a study of blood T cell repertoires in COVID-19. Libraries were prepared by immunoSEQ multiplex PCR; TCRdb keeps only in-frame clonotypes and omits some of them. The table lists 200,000 or so clones, about 85% of them singletons, with more than 1.5% in the top ten. Sequencing was carried out using peripheral blood. The source is a man aged 70-80 years with acute or convalescent COVID-19. The CDR3 runs from the conserved cysteine through the conserved F or W. Fields, in order: V gene, J gene, clone size, D gene, CDR3 length, CDR3 DNA, CDR3 protein. A D gene is named only where the DNA matches it firmly. Only some rows state a clone size, as once, few, many or a class for expanded clones.

V: TRBV7-9
J: TRBJ1-1
size: -
D: TRBD1
length: 13
DNA: TGTGCCAGCAGCTTACGGGACAGGGTGAGTGCTTTCTTT
CDR3: CASSLRDRVSAFF

V: TRBV7-2
J: TRBJ2-7
size: -
D: TRBD2
length: 15
DNA: TGTGCCAGCAGCTTAAGTAGCGGGAGACGGAACGAGCAGTACTTC
CDR3: CASSLSSGRRNEQYF

V: TRBV4-2
J: TRBJ2-3
size: -
D: -
length: 15
DNA: TGTGCCAGCAGCTCTGGGGGGTCTAGCACAGATACGCAGTATTTT
CDR3: CASSSGGSSTDTQYF

V: TRBV6-5
J: TRBJ2-3
size: -
D: TRBD2
length: 13
DNA: TGTGCCAGCAGGCGGGAGAGCACAGATACGCAGTATTTT
CDR3: CASRRESTDTQYF

V: TRBV19
J: TRBJ2-3
size: -
D: -
length: 15
DNA: TGTGCCAGTAGCATAAGGACGGGATTAACAGATACGCAGTATTTT
CDR3: CASSIRTGLTDTQYF

V: TRBV5-1
J: TRBJ2-7
size: -
D: -
length: 12
DNA: TGCGCCAGCAGCCAAACTACCTACGAGCAGTACTTC
CDR3: CASSQTTYEQYF

V: TRBV2
J: TRBJ1-2
size: once
D: -
length: 13
DNA: TGTGCCAGCAGCACATACAGGGTAGGCGGCTACACCTTC
CDR3: CASSTYRVGGYTF

V: TRBV7-9
J: TRBJ2-3
size: -
D: TRBD2
length: 17
DNA: TGTGCCAGCAGCTCCTCTCGACTAGCGGGAGTAGGAGATACGCAGTATTTT
CDR3: CASSSSRLAGVGDTQYF

V: TRBV7-9
J: TRBJ2-1
size: -
D: -
length: 12
DNA: TGTGCCAGCAGCGGGCTTGGTAATGAGCAGTTCTTC
CDR3: CASSGLGNEQFF

V: TRBV7-9
J: TRBJ1-1
size: -
D: -
length: 15
DNA: TGTGCCAGCAGCTTAGTTTTCCGGTTAAACACTGAAGCTTTCTTT
CDR3: CASSLVFRLNTEAFF

V: TRBV28
J: TRBJ2-7
size: -
D: TRBD1
length: 15
DNA: TGTGCCAGCAGTTTAAGTGGGACAGGGTCCAACGAGCAGTACTTC
CDR3: CASSLSGTGSNEQYF

V: TRBV11-2
J: TRBJ2-2
size: few
D: TRBD2
length: 15
DNA: TGTGCCAGCAGCTCCGGGACTAGCGGGAGAGGGGAGCTGTTTTTT
CDR3: CASSSGTSGRGELFF

V: TRBV3-1/TRBV3-2
J: TRBJ1-2
size: -
D: -
length: 12
DNA: TGTGCCAGCGGAGGGAGTTCGGATGGCTACACCTTC
CDR3: CASGGSSDGYTF

V: TRBV19
J: TRBJ2-5
size: -
D: -
length: 15
DNA: TGTGCCAGTAGTATTGGCAGCGGAGCCCAAGAGACCCAGTACTTC
CDR3: CASSIGSGAQETQYF

V: TRBV6-2/TRBV6-3
J: TRBJ2-3
size: -
D: TRBD1
length: 14
DNA: TGTGCCAGCAGATACGAGGGGGCGGCAGATACGCAGTATTTT
CDR3: CASRYEGAADTQYF

V: TRBV28
J: TRBJ1-2
size: -
D: TRBD1
length: 14
DNA: TGTGCCAGCAGTTTGAGGGGACAGGGGATGCGCTACACCTTC
CDR3: CASSLRGQGMRYTF

V: TRBV6-2/TRBV6-3
J: TRBJ2-7
size: -
D: TRBD2
length: 15
DNA: TGTGCCAGCAGTAGCGGGACTAGCGGGAGGTACGAGCAGTACTTC
CDR3: CASSSGTSGRYEQYF

V: TRBV7-9
J: TRBJ2-1
size: -
D: -
length: 15
DNA: TGTGCCAGCAGCTTATCGGGGGGCGCGATAAATGAGCAGTTCTTC
CDR3: CASSLSGGAINEQFF

V: TRBV7-2
J: TRBJ1-2
size: -
D: -
length: 14
DNA: TGTGCCAGCAGCGACAGTTCAGCTAACTATGGCTACACCTTC
CDR3: CASSDSSANYGYTF

V: TRBV28
J: TRBJ2-2
size: -
D: -
length: 15
DNA: TGTGCCAGCAGTTTTCGGGGGGCAGGATCCGGGGAGCTGTTTTTT
CDR3: CASSFRGAGSGELFF

V: TRBV4-1
J: TRBJ1-6
size: once
D: TRBD1
length: 15
DNA: TGCGCCAGCAGCCAAGAACCAGGGGGTTATTCACCCCTCCACTTT
CDR3: CASSQEPGGYSPLHF

V: TRBV5-6
J: TRBJ2-1
size: -
D: TRBD1
length: 15
DNA: TGTGCCAGCAGCCCGAGGACAGGGAGAGCAAATGAGCAGTTCTTC
CDR3: CASSPRTGRANEQFF

V: TRBV7-7
J: TRBJ2-5
size: -
D: -
length: 15
DNA: TGTGCTAGCAGCTTAGGTCGGGGGACTTGGGAGACCCAGTACTTC
CDR3: CASSLGRGTWETQYF

V: TRBV7-2
J: TRBJ1-6
size: -
D: TRBD1
length: 17
DNA: TGTGCCAGCAGCTCACGACAGGGAAGCTCCTATAATTCACCCCTCCACTTT
CDR3: CASSSRQGSSYNSPLHF